Below, one T cell receptor (beta chain) is given with its context. Its antigen has not been determined. Per-nucleotide qualities are absent, and no much larger clonotype sits a single base away. The record originates from a study of cytomegalovirus exposure and HLA in healthy donors (dated by TCRdb to 2016 to 2017). The study in broad terms: An earlier analysis of several hundred of the donors reported approximately 290 Gb of sequence data and 117 million unique TCR beta sequences from about 200 million T cells. Among some 410 genotyped donors of the cohort, an average of 235,054 unique TCR beta nucleotide sequences were sequenced per donor, 15% to 20% of them non-productive. To predict cytomegalovirus infection status, the study brought together high-throughput TCR immunosequencing, statistical association of individual TCRs with disease status, and machine learning. In a later genetic analysis, genome-wide SNP genotypes for about three fifths of the roughly 670 donors were used, and that subset was treated as a discovery cohort. Typing coverage varied by locus: roughly 620-640 donors for A, B, C, DRB1 and DQB1; approximately 500 for DQA1; around 570 for DPA1; around 490 for DPB1. An early release covering more than 500 HLA-typed donors comprised around 300 gigabases of sequencing data and around 80 million unique TCR sequences. All discovery cohort repertoires had been generated on a single sequencing platform. Donor age, sex, ethnicity and CMV serostatus were collected together with the repertoire data. To study patterns of TCR occurrence, a later analysis re-analyzed previously published TCR beta repertoires from 666 donors and added high-resolution HLA genotyping. Of the 398 genotyped donors, approximately 82% fell in the genetic ancestry cluster associated with self-reported Caucasian donors. HLA typing covered class I and class II loci at four-digit resolution. Using immunosequencing, the study profiled T cell repertoires from fewer than 700 subjects and related those repertoires to cytomegalovirus serostatus. To decide whether each TCR beta V gene segment behaved as functional or pseudogenic, an earlier analysis of several hundred of the donors relied on high-throughput TCR beta sequencing. The aim of the study was to test whether cataloging public T cell receptors could identify signatures of past pathogen exposure. Rather than using new phenotypic data, the later analysis identified candidate immune exposures from TCR beta sequences and from how often those sequences occurred across donors. Several DR-DQ haplotypes were treated as single units for association and clustering because of strong linkage in the cohort. In addition to the first cohort of 666 subjects, a separate validation cohort of 120 different subjects was used. General findings and caveats noted by the study authors: In a later genetic analysis, a missense DCLRE1C variant was associated with V-gene and J-gene trimming of TCR beta chains, and the association was replicated in an independent cohort. Presence/absence analyses assumed roughly uniform sequencing depth across donors, an assumption that may not hold. A group of highly shared sequence variants was considered likely to be a technical artifact of the sequencing pipeline. The study gave a list of around 170 TCR beta chains associated with cytomegalovirus. Because HLA typing was missing for some donors at each locus, association tests included only the typed subset. In vitro tests confirmed that a few of the cytomegalovirus-associated TCR beta chains recognize cytomegalovirus antigens. A further reported finding was that TCR beta sequences accurately predicted the HLA-A and HLA-B alleles for most subjects in the first cohort. Linkage disequilibrium might explain the correlated functional status among segregating V segments, but an unknown experimental factor could not be excluded. According to a later analysis, most CMV-associated TCR beta chains appeared to be HLA-restricted, and the HLA associations seemed to be driven largely by CMV exposure. Broadly in line with IMGT annotations, most TCR beta V segments showed up in productive rearrangements about 87% or about 30% of the time in an earlier analysis of under 700 of the donors. While some public TCRs were present in many individuals, most TCR sequences turned up only very rarely across donors. At a false discovery rate of 0.05, a later analysis linked under 20,000 TCR beta sequences to specific HLA alleles. The only immune exposure information available for the cohort was CMV serostatus. Strong co-occurrence of HLA alleles, especially DR and DQ, made assigning TCR associations to individual alleles difficult. Several of the top co-occurrence clusters appeared to be linked to parvovirus B19, influenza, CMV and Epstein-Barr virus, according to a later analysis. In a later analysis, HLA-associated TCR beta chains showed more clonal expansion and lower generation probabilities than non-associated chains that were equally common. In a later analysis, the rate of TCR association differed among HLA loci, with DRB1 alleles having the most associated TCRs and HLA-C alleles having the fewest. In a later genetic analysis, fewer N-insertions in productive TCRs were reported among donors in an Asian-associated ancestry cluster than the 666-donor mean. This cohort had only TCR beta chains sequenced, and the lack of alpha or paired-chain data limited which features could be detected. The authors suggested that the approach could potentially be extended to other disease states and immunological phenotypes. The classifier was reported to diagnose cytomegalovirus status with high specificity and sensitivity in both the original and validation cohorts. Because the 87-base-pair reads could not distinguish some IMGT-functional V segments, including TRBV6-2 and TRBV6-3, those segments were excluded. Because counts were too low, about 18 rarely observed V segments, including chromosome 9 orphons, were left out of the earlier analysis of 587 of the donors.

As encoded in the germline V gene, CDR1 is MNHEY while CDR2 is SVGAGI. V is reduced by 3 bases and J by 6 bases, leaving a spacing of 15 bases between them. Reading from cysteine to phenylalanine, the CDR3 counts 16 amino acids. CDR3 DNA only is kept here, 48 bases in frame from base 1. The library was built by means of the immunoSEQ multiplex PCR assay. The multiplex PCR relied on a mix of 60 forward primers for TCR Vbeta segments and 13 reverse primers for TCR Jbeta segments. The CDR3 region of rearranged TCR beta genes was amplified from genomic DNA by a multiplex PCR assay. The amplified TCR beta libraries were sequenced on the Illumina HiSeq System as 87-base-pair reads. Processing in the source paper ran as follows. In a later analysis, 77 million or so unique TCR beta chains were counted across the approximately 640 repertoires, and some 10 million of these chains were shared by at least two donors. To remove PCR and sequencing errors, raw reads were error-corrected and collapsed into unique sequences using a nearest-neighbor algorithm that merged closely related sequences. V, D and J gene segments were assigned by aligning CDR3 sequences to IMGT reference sequences. Each retained sequence needed at least a six-nucleotide match to both a V gene segment and a J gene segment. Rearrangements were called productive when the CDR3 lacked stop codons and stayed in frame with V and J; all others were non-productive. CDR3 was defined according to IMGT convention as the region running from the second conserved V-encoded cysteine to the conserved J-encoded phenylalanine. The earlier analysis of about 560 of the donors excluded any sequence lacking an unambiguous match to a single V gene segment. In an earlier analysis of several hundred of the donors, V segments were called functional above 56.7% productive rearrangements and were called segregating when the between-donor standard deviation exceeded 5%. A statistical classification framework was developed to diagnose cytomegalovirus status using the catalog of TCR beta chain sequences. In a later analysis, TCR nucleotide sequences were compared against IMGT/GENE-DB human TR gene sequences so that V and J genes could be assigned. A later analysis assigned CDR3 sequences and most-parsimonious VDJ recombination scenarios with the TCRdist pipeline. In a later analysis, each TCR beta chain was defined by its CDR3 amino acid sequence together with its V-gene family, and reads without a unique V-gene family were excluded. A later analysis removed 550 to 650 highly shared, low-generation-probability nucleotide sequences to deal with suspected cross-contamination and a sequencing artifact. For each public chain, a later analysis derived a clonal expansion index from normalized ranks of inferred template counts within each repertoire. A later analysis computed generation probabilities with a VDJ recombination model fitted to out-of-frame rearrangements, and checked the results against IGoR. A later analysis scored TCR-TCR, TCR-HLA and TCR-CMV co-occurrence with hypergeometric tests, applying a repertoire-size bias correction to TCR pairs. To estimate false discovery rates, a later analysis permuted the HLA or CMV assignments 20 times. In a later analysis, co-occurring TCRs were grouped using DBSCAN, with TCRdist sequence similarity added in when clustering inside HLA-allele-positive subsets. Repertoires with fewer than 30,000 or more than 120,000 public chains, plus five repertoires with anomalous nucleotide sharing, were excluded from co-occurrence clustering. TCRdb took this table from immuneACCESS and kept in-frame rearrangements with V and J called. Such tables lack part of the clones; where checked against another copy, unresolved V genes explain under half of the gap, and the rest is unexplained. V, J and clone size reflect that table, while D and trimming were determined from the DNA. For this sample the table gives roughly 200,000 clones, of which around 80% were detected only once. Approximately 3.7% of the sample rests with the top ten.

The cohort comprised 670 or so healthy bone marrow donors. At the time of sampling, every cohort member was nominally healthy, though immune exposures that went unrecorded were likely present. The donor tested CMV seropositive, placing the donor among the 289 seropositive members of the cohort. Every donor gave a peripheral blood sample, and the peripheral blood mononuclear cells from that sample were used for TCR beta sequencing. The Qiagen DNeasy Blood Extraction Kit was used to extract genomic DNA from the blood cell samples. The sequence was collected from a woman aged 55-70 years in good health and CMV-seropositive. Sequenced sample: PBMCs. The chain is encoded by TRBV6-5 joined to TRBJ1-6; perhaps TRBD1 is the D gene, with 5 bases matching. The CDR3: CASSYKVSQGNSPLHF. The nucleotide sequence is given as TGTGCCAGCAGTTATAAGGTTTCCCAGGGTAATTCACCCCTCCACTTT.